This T cell receptor (beta chain) stems from a study of blood T cell repertoires in COVID-19. In the study overall: Italy, Spain and the United States were the sources of the convalescent and acute COVID-19 samples. In each case, the material was cDNA or gDNA derived from T cells, B-cell-depleted T cells, or PBMCs.

This clone was picked up one time. Authors' analysis steps: Quantification of nucleated cells was approximated via reference gene primer amplification. Sequenced by immunoSEQ multiplex PCR; TCRdb stores in-frame clones only, minus some. V, J and clone size were drawn from that table, and D and trimming were deduced from the DNA. The table has hundreds of thousands of clones, over 85% seen once. Seattle patient enrollment occurred during active infection, with longitudinal follow-up thereafter. The clonotype originates from a woman in her twenties or thirties with COVID-19, enrolled during active disease. The material sequenced was peripheral blood.

The CDR3 spells CASSRKTGYEQYF. DNA of the CDR3: TGCGCCAGCAGCCGGAAGACAGGCTACGAGCAGTACTTC. V and J are TRBV5-1 and TRBJ2-7; TRBD1 might be the D (6 bases). V was clipped by 4 bases and J by 3 bases, with 11 bases between them. Germline CDR1 and CDR2: SGHRS and YFSETQ. This CDR3 is 13 amino acids long.